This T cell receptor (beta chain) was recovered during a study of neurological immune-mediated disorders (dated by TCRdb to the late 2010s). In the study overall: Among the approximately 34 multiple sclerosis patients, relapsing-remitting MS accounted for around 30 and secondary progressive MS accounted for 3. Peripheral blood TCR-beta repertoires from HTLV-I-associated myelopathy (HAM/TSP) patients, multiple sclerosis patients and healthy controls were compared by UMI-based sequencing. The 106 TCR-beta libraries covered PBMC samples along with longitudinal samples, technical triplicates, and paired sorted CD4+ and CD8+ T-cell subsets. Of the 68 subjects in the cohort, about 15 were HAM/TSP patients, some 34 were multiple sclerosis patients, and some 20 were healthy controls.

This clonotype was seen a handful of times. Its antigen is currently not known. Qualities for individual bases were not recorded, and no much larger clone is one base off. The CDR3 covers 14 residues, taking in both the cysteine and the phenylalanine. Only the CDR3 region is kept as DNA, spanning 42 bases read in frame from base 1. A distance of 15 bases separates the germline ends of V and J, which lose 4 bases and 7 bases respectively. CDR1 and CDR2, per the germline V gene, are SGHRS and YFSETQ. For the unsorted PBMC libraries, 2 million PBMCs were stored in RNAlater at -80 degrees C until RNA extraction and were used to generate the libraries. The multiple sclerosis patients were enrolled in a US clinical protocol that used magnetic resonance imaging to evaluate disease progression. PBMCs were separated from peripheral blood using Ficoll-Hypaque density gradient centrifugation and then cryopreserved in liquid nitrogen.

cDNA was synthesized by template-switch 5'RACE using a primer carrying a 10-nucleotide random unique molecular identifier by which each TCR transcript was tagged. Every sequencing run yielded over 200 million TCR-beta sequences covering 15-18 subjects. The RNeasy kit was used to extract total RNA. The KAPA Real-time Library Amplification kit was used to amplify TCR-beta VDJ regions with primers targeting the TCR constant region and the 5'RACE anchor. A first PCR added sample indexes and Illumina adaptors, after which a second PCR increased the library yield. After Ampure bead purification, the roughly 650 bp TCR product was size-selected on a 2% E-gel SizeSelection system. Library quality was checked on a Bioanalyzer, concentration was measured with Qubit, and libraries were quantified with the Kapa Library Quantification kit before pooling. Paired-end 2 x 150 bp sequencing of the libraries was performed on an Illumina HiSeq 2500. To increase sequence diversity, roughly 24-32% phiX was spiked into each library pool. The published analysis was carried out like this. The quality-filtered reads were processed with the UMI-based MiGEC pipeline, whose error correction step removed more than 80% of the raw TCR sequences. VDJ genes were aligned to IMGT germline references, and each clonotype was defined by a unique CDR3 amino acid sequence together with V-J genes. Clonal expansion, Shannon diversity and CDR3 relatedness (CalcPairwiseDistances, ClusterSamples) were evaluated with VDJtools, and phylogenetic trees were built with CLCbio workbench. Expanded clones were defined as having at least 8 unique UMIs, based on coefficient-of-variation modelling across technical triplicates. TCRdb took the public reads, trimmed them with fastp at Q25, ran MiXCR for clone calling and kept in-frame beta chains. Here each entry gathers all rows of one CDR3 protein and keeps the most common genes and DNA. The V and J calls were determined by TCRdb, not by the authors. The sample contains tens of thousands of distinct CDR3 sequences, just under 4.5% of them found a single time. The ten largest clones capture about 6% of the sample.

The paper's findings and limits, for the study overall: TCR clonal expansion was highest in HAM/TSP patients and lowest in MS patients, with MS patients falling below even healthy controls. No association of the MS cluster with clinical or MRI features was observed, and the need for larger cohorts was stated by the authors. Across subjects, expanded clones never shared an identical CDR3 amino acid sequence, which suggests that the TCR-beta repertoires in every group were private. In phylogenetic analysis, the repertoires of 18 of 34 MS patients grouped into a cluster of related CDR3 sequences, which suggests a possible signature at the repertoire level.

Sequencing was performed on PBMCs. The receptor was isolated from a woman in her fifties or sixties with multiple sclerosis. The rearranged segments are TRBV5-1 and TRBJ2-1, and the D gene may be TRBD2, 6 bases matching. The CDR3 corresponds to CASSMTSGANEQFF. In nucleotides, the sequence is TGCGCCAGCAGCATGACTAGTGGGGCGAATGAGCAGTTCTTC.